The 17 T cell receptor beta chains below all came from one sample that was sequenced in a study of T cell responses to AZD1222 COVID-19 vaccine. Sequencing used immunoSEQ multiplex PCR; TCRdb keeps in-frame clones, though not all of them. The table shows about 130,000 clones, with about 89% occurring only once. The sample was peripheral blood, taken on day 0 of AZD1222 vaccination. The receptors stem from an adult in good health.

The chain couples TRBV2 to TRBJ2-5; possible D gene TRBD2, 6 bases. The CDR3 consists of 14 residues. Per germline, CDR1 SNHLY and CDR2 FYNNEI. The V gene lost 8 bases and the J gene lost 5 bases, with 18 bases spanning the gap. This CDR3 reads CASEWGVSSETQYF. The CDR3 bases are TGTGCCAGCGAGTGGGGGGTGTCCTCTGAGACCCAGTACTTC.

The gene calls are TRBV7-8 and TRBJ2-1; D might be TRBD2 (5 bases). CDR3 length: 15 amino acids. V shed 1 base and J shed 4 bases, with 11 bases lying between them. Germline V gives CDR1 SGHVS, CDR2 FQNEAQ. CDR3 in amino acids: CASSLVQRSYNEQFF. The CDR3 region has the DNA TGTGCCAGCAGCTTAGTTCAGCGGAGTTACAATGAGCAGTTCTTC. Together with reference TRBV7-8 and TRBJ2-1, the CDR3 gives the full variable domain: GAGVSQSPRYKVAKRGQDVALRCDPISGHVSLFWYQQALGQGPEFLTYFQNEAQLDKSGLPSDRFFAERPEGSVSTLKIQRTQQEDSAVYLCASSLVQRSYNEQFFGPGTRLTVL.

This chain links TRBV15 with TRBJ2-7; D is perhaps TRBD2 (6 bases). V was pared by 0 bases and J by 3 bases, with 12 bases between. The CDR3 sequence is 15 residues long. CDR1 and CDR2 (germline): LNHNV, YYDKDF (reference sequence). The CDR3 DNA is TGTGCCACCAGCAGAGAGGCGGGGTCAAACTACGAGCAGTACTTC. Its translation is CATSREAGSNYEQYF.

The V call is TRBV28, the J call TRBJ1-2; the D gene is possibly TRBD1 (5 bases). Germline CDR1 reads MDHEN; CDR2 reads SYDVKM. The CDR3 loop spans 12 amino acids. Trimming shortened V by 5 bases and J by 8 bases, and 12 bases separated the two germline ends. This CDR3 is CASSPAGAGYTF. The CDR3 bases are TGTGCCAGCAGTCCGGCCGGGGCGGGCTACACCTTC.

This CDR3 reads CASSPGTGVTNTEAFF. CDR3 nucleotide sequence: TGTGCCAGCAGCCCCGGGACCGGGGTTACGAACACTGAAGCTTTCTTT. The chain uses TRBV7-9 and TRBJ1-1, with D perhaps TRBD1 (5 bases). The ends were cut back, 5 bases at V and 1 base at J, with 17 bases in the middle. The CDR3 totals 16 residues. The germline CDR1 and CDR2 sequences are SEHNR and FQNEAQ (reference sequence). The variable domain in full, completed from reference TRBV7-9 and TRBJ1-1, reads DTGVSQNPRHKITKRGQNVTFRCDPISEHNRLYWYRQTLGQGPEFLTYFQNEAQLEKSRLLSDRFSAERPKGSFSTLEIQRTEQGDSAMYLCASSPGTGVTNTEAFFGQGTRLTVV.

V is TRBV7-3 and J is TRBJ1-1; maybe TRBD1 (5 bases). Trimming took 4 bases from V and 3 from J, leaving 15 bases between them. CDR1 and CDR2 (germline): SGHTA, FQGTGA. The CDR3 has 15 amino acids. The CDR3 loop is CASSSDGARYTEAFF. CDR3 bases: TGTGCCAGCAGCTCAGACGGGGCTAGGTACACTGAAGCTTTCTTT.

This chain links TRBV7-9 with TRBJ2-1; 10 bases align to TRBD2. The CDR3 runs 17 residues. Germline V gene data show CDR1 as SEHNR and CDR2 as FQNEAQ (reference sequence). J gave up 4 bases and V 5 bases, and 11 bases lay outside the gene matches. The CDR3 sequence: CASSLPRGTSDYNEQFF. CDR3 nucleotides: TGTGCCAGCAGCCTCCCGAGAGGGACTAGCGATTACAATGAGCAGTTCTTC. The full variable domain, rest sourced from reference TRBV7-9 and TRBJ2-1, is DTGVSQNPRHKITKRGQNVTFRCDPISEHNRLYWYRQTLGQGPEFLTYFQNEAQLEKSRLLSDRFSAERPKGSFSTLEIQRTEQGDSAMYLCASSLPRGTSDYNEQFFGPGTRLTVL.

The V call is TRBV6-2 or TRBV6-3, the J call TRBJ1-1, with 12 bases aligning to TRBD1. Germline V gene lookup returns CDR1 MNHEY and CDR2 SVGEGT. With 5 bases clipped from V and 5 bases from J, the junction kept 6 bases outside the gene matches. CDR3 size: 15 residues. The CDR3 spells CASSKGQGARTEAFF. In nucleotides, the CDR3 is TGTGCCAGCAGTAAGGGACAGGGGGCGCGAACTGAAGCTTTCTTT.

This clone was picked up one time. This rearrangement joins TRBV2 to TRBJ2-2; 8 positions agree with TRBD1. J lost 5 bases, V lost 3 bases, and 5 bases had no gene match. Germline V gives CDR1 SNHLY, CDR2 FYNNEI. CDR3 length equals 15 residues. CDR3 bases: TGTGCCAGCAGTGATAGGACAGGGTTTACCGGGGAGCTGTTTTTT. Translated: CASSDRTGFTGELFF.

CDR3 loop: CASSSRTYEQYF. For the CDR3, the DNA is TGTGCCAGCAGTTCCAGAACCTACGAGCAGTACTTC. The chain joins TRBV28 to TRBJ2-7; D not certain. V lost 4 bases, J lost 2 bases, and 6 bases lay in between. Germline V gives CDR1 MDHEN, CDR2 SYDVKM. The CDR3 is 12 residues long.

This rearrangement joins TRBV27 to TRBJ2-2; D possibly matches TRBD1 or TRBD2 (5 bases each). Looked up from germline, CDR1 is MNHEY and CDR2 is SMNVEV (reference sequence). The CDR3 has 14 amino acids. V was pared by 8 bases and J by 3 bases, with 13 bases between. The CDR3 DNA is TGTGCCAGCGGTGGGGGTTCTTACACCGGGGAGCTGTTTTTT. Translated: CASGGGSYTGELFF.

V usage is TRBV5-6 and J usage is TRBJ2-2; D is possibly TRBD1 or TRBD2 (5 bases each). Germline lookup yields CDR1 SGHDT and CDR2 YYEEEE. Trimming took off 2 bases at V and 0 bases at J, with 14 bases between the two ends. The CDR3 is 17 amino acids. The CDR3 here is CASSFIGTAANTGELFF. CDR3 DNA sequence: TGTGCCAGCAGCTTTATAGGGACGGCCGCGAACACCGGGGAGCTGTTTTTT.

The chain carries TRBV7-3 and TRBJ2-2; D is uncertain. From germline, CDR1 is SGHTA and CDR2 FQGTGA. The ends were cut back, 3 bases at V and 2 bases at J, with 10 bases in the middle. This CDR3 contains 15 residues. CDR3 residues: CASSFLVGNTGELFF. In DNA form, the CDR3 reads TGTGCCAGCAGCTTCCTGGTGGGCAACACCGGGGAGCTGTTTTTT.

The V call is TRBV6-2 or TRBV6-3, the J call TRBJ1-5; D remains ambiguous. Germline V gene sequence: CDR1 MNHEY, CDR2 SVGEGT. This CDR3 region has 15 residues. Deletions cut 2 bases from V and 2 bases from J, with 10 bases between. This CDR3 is CASSYMTIGNQPQHF. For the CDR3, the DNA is TGTGCCAGCAGTTACATGACAATAGGCAATCAGCCCCAGCATTTT.

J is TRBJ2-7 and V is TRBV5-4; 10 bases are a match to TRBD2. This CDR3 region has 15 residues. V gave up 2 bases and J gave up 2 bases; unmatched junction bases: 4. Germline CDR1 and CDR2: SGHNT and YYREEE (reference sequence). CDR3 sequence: CASSLAGGRPYEQYF. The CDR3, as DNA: TGTGCCAGCAGCTTAGCGGGGGGGCGTCCCTACGAGCAGTACTTC.

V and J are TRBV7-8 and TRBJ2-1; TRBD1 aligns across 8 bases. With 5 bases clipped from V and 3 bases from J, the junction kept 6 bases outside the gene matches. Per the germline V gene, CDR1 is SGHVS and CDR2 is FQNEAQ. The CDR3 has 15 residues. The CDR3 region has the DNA TGTGCCAGCAGCGCCCGGGACAGGAGCTACAATGAGCAGTTCTTC. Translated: CASSARDRSYNEQFF.

CDR3 loop: CASRKNTEAFF. CDR3 in DNA: TGTGCCAGCAGAAAGAACACTGAAGCTTTCTTT. This rearrangement joins TRBV7-2 to TRBJ1-1, with D unresolved. Germline V gene data show CDR1 as SGHTA and CDR2 as FQGNSA. The CDR3 loop spans 11 amino acids. The V and J ends lost 6 bases and 1 base respectively, with 3 bases between them. The full variable domain, rest sourced from reference TRBV7-2 and TRBJ1-1, is GAGVSQSPSNKVTEKGKDVELRCDPISGHTALYWYRQSLGQGLEFLIYFQGNSAPDKSGLPSDRFSAERTGGSVSTLTIQRTQQEDSAVYLCASRKNTEAFFGQGTRLTVV.